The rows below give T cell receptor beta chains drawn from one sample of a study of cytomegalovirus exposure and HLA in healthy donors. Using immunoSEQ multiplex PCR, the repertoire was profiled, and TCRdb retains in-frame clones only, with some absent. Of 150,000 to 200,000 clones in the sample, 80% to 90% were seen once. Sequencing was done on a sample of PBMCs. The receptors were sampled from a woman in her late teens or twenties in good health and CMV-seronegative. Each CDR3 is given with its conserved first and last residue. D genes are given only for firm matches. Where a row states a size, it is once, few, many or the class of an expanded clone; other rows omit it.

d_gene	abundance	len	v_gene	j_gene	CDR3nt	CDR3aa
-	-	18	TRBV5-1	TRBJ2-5	TGCGCCAGTCGACCGGGGCAGAGCCGCGGGGTTCACCAAGAGACCCAGTACTTC	CASRPGQSRGVHQETQYF
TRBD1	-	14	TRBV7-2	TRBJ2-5	TGTGCCAGCAGCTCCGGACAGGGTAGTGAGACCCAGTACTTC	CASSSGQGSETQYF
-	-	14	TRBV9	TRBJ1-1	TGTGCCAGCAGCGTAGGCGCAGGGGACACTGAAGCTTTCTTT	CASSVGAGDTEAFF
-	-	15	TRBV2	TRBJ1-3	TGTGCCAGCTATCCGGGGGGTTACTCTGGAAACACCATATATTTT	CASYPGGYSGNTIYF
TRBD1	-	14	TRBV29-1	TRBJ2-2	TGCAGCGGGCAGGGGGCAGGAGACACCGGGGAGCTGTTTTTT	CSGQGAGDTGELFF
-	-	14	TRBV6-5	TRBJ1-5	TGTGCCAGCAGTATAGGGGTGGGGGCCCAGCCCCAGCATTTT	CASSIGVGAQPQHF
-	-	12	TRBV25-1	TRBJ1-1	TGTGCCAGCAGGGGGGCACTCCGAGAAGCTTTCTTT	CASRGALREAFF
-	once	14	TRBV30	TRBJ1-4	TGTGCCTGGAGACCCTGGGACTTAAGTGAAAAACTGTTTTTT	CAWRPWDLSEKLFF
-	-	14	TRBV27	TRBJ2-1	TGTGCCAGCAGTTTCCTCGGGACTCTGGATGAGCAGTTCTTC	CASSFLGTLDEQFF
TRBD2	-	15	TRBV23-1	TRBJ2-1	TGCGCCAGTTCGACGGCGGGAGGAATTAACAATGAGCAGTTCTTC	CASSTAGGINNEQFF
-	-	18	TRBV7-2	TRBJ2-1	TGTGCCAGCAGCTTAGTGCAGGGGAGCGGTTTCTCCTACAATGAGCAGTTCTTC	CASSLVQGSGFSYNEQFF
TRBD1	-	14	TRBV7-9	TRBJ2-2	TGTGCCGCCCATAGACAGGGGGTTGCCGGGGAGCTGTTTTTT	CAAHRQGVAGELFF
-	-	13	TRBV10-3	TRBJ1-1	TGTGCCATCACTCGTGAGGGCAGCACTGAAGCTTTCTTT	CAITREGSTEAFF
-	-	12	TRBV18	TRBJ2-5	TGTGCCAGCTCACAGGGGCGGGAGACCCAGTACTTC	CASSQGRETQYF
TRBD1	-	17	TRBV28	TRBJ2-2	TGTGCCACCTCGATATTCCGACAGGGGGTGAACACCGGGGAGCTGTTTTTT	CATSIFRQGVNTGELFF
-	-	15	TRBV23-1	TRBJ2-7	TGCGCCAGCAGTCCTACAGGCTGTAGCTCCTACGAGCAGTACTTC	CASSPTGCSSYEQYF
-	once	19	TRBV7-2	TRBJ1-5	TGTGCCAGCAGCCAATCCCCGACAGGTCCTCTTGGGGGCAATCAGCCCCAGCATTTT	CASSQSPTGPLGGNQPQHF
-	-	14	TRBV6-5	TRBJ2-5	TGTGCCAGCAGTTCGTGGGGGGGGGCAGAGACCCAGTACTTC	CASSSWGGAETQYF
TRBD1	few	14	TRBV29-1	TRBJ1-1	TGCAGCGTTGTGGGGACAGAAGATAACACTGAAGCTTTCTTT	CSVVGTEDNTEAFF
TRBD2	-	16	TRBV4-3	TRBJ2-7	TGCGCCAGCAGCCAAGGTGGGAGGGGTGGGAGCTACGAGCAGTACTTC	CASSQGGRGGSYEQYF
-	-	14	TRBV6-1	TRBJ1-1	TGTGCCAGCAGTGAAAGAGGCCTGAACACTGAAGCTTTCTTT	CASSERGLNTEAFF
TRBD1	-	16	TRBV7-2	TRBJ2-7	TGTGCCAGCAGCTTGCCCCCCGGACAGGGGGGATACGAGCAGTACTTC	CASSLPPGQGGYEQYF
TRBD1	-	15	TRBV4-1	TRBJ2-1	TGCGCCAGCAGCCAGACAGGGAACCCCGACAATGAGCAGTTCTTC	CASSQTGNPDNEQFF
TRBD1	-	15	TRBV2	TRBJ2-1	TGTGCCAGCAGGCAACGGACAGGTATCAACAATGAGCAGTTCTTC	CASRQRTGINNEQFF
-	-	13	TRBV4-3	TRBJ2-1	TGCGCCAGCAGCCAAGATTATTACAATGAGCAGTTCTTC	CASSQDYYNEQFF
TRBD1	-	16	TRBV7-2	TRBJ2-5	TGTGCCAGCAGCTTGTTCAGTGGCAGGGGGCAAGAGACCCAGTACTTC	CASSLFSGRGQETQYF
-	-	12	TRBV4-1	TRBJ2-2	TGCGCCAGCAGCCCCGACAGGGGGGAGCTGTTTTTT	CASSPDRGELFF
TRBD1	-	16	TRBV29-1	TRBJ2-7	TGCAGCGTTGATGGGTTTCGGGACAGGGGTTACAACGAGCAGTACTTC	CSVDGFRDRGYNEQYF
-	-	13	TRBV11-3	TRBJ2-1	TGTGCCAGCAGCTTCCTAGGGGGCAATGAGCAGTTCTTC	CASSFLGGNEQFF
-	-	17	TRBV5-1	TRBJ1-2	TGCGCCAGCAGCTTGCACGGCAGGGCAGGATCGTATGATGGCTACACCTTC	CASSLHGRAGSYDGYTF
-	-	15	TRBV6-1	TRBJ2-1	TGTGCCAGCAGTGAAGGCCCCAGCGGGCAGAATGAGCAGTTCTTC	CASSEGPSGQNEQFF
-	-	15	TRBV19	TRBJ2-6	TGTGCCAGTAGTATACCAGGGGTAGGGGCCAACGTCCTGACTTTC	CASSIPGVGANVLTF
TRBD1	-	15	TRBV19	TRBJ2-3	TGTGCCAGTAGTATGGGACAGGGTCGCACAGATACGCAGTATTTT	CASSMGQGRTDTQYF
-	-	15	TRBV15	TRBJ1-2	TGTGCCACCAGCAGAGATGGGGAGGGCTTGGGTGGCTACACCTTC	CATSRDGEGLGGYTF
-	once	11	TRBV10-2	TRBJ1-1	TGCGCCAGCAGAGGGGACACTGAAGCTTTCTTT	CASRGDTEAFF
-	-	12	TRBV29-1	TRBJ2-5	TGCAGCGTTGACTCCGGACAGGAGACCCAGTACTTC	CSVDSGQETQYF
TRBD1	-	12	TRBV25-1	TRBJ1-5	TGTGCATCGGGACAGGGTAATCAGCCCCAGCATTTT	CASGQGNQPQHF
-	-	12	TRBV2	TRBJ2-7	TGTGCCAGCAGCCGACAGGCCTACGAGCAGTACTTC	CASSRQAYEQYF
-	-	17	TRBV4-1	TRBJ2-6	TGCGCCAGCAGCCAGGGGGGGGGCTACTCTGGGGCCAACGTCCTGACTTTC	CASSQGGGYSGANVLTF
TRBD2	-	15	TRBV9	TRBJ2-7	TGTGCCAGCAGCGTCGGAGCGGGAGCTACCTACGAGCAGTACTTC	CASSVGAGATYEQYF
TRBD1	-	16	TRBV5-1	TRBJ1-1	TGCGCCAGCAGCCGTAGACCGGGACAGATGAACACTGAAGCTTTCTTT	CASSRRPGQMNTEAFF
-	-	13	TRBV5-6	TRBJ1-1	TGTGCCAGCAGCTTGGATGACAGGATTGAAGCTTTCTTT	CASSLDDRIEAFF
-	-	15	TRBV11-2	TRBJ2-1	TGTGCCAGCAGCTTAGCCGGCGGGTCCTACAATGAGCAGTTCTTC	CASSLAGGSYNEQFF
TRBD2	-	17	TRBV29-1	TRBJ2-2	TGCAGCGTTGAAACCCCCAGCGGGAGGGGAATCACCGGGGAGCTGTTTTTT	CSVETPSGRGITGELFF
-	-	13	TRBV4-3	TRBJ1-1	TGCGCCAGCAGCCAAGTACGGGGCACTGAAGCTTTCTTT	CASSQVRGTEAFF
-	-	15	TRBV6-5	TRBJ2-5	TGTGCCAGCAGTTCCGCCTGGGGCAGAGAAGAGACCCAGTACTTC	CASSSAWGREETQYF
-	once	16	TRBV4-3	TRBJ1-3	TGCGCCAGCAGCCAAGATAGAGACAGCGACGGAAACACCATATATTTT	CASSQDRDSDGNTIYF
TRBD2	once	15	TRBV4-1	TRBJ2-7	TGCGCCAGCAGCTTGGGACTAGCGAAGACCTACGAGCAGTACTTC	CASSLGLAKTYEQYF
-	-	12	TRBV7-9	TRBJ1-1	TGTGCCAGCAACGCGATGAACACTGAAGCTTTCTTT	CASNAMNTEAFF
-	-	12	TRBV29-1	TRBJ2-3	TGCAGCGTTGAAGGGAGGGAGGATACGCAGTATTTT	CSVEGREDTQYF
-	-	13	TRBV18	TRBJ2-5	TGTGCCAGCTCACCACCGACAGTGGAGACCCAGTACTTC	CASSPPTVETQYF
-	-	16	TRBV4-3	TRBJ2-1	TGCGCCAGCAGCCACCTCATATCTGGGGGCCACAATGAGCAGTTCTTC	CASSHLISGGHNEQFF
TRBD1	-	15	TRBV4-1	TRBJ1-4	TGCGCCAGCAGCCAACCAACAGGGGGCGGTGAAAAACTGTTTTTT	CASSQPTGGGEKLFF
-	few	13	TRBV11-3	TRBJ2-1	TGTGCCAGCAGCGGGCAGGGTTACAATGAGCAGTTCTTC	CASSGQGYNEQFF
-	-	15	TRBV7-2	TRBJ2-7	TGTGCCAGCAGCTCCCCGAGGCTGCTCTCCTACGAGCAGTACTTC	CASSSPRLLSYEQYF
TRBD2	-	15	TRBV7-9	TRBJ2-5	TGTGCCAGCAGCTTAAGCGGGAGGGCCACAGAGACCCAGTACTTC	CASSLSGRATETQYF
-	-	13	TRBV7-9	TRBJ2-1	TGTGCCAGCAGCCCCGGGACTTCCAATGAGCAGTTCTTC	CASSPGTSNEQFF
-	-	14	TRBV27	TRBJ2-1	TGTGCCAGCAGTCAAGGGACTCCCTACAATGAGCAGTTCTTC	CASSQGTPYNEQFF
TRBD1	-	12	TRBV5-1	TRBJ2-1	TGCGCCAGCAGCTGGGACAGCAATGAGCAGTTCTTC	CASSWDSNEQFF